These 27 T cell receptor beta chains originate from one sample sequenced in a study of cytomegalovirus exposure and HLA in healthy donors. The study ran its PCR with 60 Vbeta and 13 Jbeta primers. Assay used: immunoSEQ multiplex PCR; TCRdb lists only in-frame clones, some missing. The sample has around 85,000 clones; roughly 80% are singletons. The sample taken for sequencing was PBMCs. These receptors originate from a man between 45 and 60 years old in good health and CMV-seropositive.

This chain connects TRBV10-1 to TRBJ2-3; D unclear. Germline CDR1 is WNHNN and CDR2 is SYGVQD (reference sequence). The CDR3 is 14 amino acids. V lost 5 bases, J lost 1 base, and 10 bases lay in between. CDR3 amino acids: CASSPPNGTDTQYF. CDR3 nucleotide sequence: TGCGCCAGCAGTCCCCCAAATGGCACAGATACGCAGTATTTT.

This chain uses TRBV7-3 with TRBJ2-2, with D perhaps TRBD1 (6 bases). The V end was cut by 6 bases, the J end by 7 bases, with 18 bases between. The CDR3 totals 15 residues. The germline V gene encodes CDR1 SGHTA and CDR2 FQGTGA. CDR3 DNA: TGTGCCAGCAGTCTAAGCGCAGGGGCCGGCGGGGAGCTGTTTTTT. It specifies CASSLSAGAGGELFF.

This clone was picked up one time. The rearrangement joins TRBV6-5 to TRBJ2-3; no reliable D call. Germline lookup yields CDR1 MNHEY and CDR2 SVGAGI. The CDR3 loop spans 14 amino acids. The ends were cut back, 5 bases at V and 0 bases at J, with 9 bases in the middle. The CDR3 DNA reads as TGTGCCAGCAGTATACGGAGAAGCACAGATACGCAGTATTTT. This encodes CASSIRRSTDTQYF.

CDR3 sequence (DNA): TGTGCCTGGAGTGGCGACGGGAGCACAGATACGCAGTATTTT. This codes for CAWSGDGSTDTQYF. The chain is built from TRBV30 and TRBJ2-3; D call uncertain. Trimming removed 1 base from V and 0 bases from J, with 8 bases in between. The CDR3 extends over 14 amino acids. Per germline, CDR1 GTSNPN and CDR2 SVGIG (reference sequence).

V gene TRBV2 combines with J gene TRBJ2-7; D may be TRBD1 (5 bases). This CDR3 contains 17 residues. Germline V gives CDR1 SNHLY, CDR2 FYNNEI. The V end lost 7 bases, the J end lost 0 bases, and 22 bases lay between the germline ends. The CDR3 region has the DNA TGTGCCAGCACTGCCCCAGGAAGGGGTTCAAGCTCCTACGAGCAGTACTTC. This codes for CASTAPGRGSSSYEQYF.

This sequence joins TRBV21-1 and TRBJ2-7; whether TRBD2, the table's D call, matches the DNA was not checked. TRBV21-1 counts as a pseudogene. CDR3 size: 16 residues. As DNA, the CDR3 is TGTGCCAGCAGCCGTGACGGGAGGGCCGACGACTACGAGCAGTACTTC. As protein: CASSRDGRADDYEQYF.

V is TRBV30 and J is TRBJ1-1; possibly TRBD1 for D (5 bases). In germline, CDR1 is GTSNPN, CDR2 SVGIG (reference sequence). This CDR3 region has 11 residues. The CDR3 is CARGENTEAFF. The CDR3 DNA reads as TGTGCTAGGGGCGAGAACACTGAAGCTTTCTTT. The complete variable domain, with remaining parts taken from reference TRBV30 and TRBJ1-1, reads SQTIHQWPATLVQPVGSPLSLECTVEGTSNPNLYWYRQAAGRGLQLLFYSVGIGQISSEVPQNLSASRPQDRQFILSSKKLLLSDSGFYLCARGENTEAFFGQGTRLTVV.

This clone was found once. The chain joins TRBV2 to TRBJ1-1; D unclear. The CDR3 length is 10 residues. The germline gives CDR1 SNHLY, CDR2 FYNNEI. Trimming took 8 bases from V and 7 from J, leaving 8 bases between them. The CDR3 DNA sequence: TGTGCCAGCTGGGCGAATGAAGCTTTCTTT. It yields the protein CASWANEAFF.

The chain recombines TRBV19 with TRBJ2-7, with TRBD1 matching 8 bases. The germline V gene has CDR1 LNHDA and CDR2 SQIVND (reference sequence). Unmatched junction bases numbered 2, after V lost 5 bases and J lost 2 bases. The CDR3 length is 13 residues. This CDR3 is CASSRTGPYEQYF. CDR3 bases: TGTGCCAGTAGTCGGACAGGGCCCTACGAGCAGTACTTC.

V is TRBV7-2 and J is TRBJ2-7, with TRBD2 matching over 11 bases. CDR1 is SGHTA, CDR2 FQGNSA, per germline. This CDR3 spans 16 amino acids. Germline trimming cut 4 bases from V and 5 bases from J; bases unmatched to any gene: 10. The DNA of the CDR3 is TGTGCCAGCAGCTCTGTTACTAGCGGGGGAAGTAACGAGCAGTACTTC. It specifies CASSSVTSGGSNEQYF.

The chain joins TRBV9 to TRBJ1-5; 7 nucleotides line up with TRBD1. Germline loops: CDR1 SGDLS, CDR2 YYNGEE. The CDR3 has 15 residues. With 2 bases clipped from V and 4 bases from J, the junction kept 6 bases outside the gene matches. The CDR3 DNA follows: TGTGCCAGCAGCGTTGGCGGACAGGATAATCAGCCCCAGCATTTT. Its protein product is CASSVGGQDNQPQHF.

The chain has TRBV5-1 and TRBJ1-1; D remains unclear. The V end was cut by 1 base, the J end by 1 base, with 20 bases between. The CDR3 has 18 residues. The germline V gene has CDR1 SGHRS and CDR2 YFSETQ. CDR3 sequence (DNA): TGCGCCAGCAGCTTGCGTGCAGGAACGGTGATGAGGAACACTGAAGCTTTCTTT. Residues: CASSLRAGTVMRNTEAFF.

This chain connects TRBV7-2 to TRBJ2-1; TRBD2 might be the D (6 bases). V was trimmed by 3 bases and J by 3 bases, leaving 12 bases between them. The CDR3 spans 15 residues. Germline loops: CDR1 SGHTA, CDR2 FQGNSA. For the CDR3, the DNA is TGTGCCAGCAGCTTTGCGGGACTCCACTACAATGAGCAGTTCTTC. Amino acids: CASSFAGLHYNEQFF.

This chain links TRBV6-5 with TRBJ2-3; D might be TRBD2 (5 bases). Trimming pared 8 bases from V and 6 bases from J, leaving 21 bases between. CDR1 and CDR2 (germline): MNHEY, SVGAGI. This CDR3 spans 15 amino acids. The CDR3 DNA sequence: TGTGCCAGCCCTCCGGGGAGCTCAAACGGGGATACGCAGTATTTT. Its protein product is CASPPGSSNGDTQYF.

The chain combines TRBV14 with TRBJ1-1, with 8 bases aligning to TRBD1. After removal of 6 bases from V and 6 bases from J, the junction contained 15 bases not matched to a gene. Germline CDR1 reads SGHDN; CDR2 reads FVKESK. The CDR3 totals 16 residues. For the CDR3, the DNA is TGTGCCAGCAGGCCTAATACAGGGGGTATTTTGGCTGAAGCTTTCTTT. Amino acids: CASRPNTGGILAEAFF.

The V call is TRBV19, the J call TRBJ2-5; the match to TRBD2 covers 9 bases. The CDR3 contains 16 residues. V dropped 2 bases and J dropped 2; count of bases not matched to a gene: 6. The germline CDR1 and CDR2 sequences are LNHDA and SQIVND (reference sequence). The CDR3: CASSIISGRRQETQYF. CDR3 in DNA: TGTGCCAGTAGTATAATTAGCGGGAGACGACAAGAGACCCAGTACTTC.

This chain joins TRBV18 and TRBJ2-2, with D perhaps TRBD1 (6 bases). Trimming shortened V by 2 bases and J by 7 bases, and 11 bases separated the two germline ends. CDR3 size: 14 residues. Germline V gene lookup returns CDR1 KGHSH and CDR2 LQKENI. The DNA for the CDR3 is TGTGCCAGCTCACCAAACCAGGGGCACGGGGAGCTGTTTTTT. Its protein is CASSPNQGHGELFF.

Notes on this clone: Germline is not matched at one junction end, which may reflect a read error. CDR3 DNA sequence: TGCGTCTCTTATCCGGGACTGTGGGGAGAGACCCAGTACTTC. Protein sequence: CVSYPGLWGETQYF. This chain connects TRBV2 to TRBJ2-5; a possible D gene is TRBD2 (6 bases). The germline CDR1 and CDR2 sequences are SNHLY and FYNNEI. The CDR3 consists of 14 residues.

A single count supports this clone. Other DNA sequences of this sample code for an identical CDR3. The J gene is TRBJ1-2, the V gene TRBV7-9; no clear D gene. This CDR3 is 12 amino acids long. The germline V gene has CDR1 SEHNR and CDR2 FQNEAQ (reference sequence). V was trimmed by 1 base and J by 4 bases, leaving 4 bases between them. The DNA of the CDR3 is TGTGCCAGCAGCTTAGACAGCTATGGCTACACCTTC. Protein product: CASSLDSYGYTF.

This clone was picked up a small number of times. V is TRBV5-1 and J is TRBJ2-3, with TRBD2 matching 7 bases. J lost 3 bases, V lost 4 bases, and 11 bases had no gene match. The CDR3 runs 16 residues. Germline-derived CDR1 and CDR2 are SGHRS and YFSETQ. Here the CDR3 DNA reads TGCGCCAGCAGCCCCCGACGGACTAGTGGAACAGATACGCAGTATTTT. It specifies CASSPRRTSGTDTQYF.

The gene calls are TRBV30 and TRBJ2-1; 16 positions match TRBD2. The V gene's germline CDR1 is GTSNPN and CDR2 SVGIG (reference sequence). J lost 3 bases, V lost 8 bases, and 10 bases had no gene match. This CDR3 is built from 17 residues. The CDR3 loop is CAGRAGTSGGVYNEQFF. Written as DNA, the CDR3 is TGTGCCGGCCGGGCGGGGACTAGCGGGGGGGTCTACAATGAGCAGTTCTTC.

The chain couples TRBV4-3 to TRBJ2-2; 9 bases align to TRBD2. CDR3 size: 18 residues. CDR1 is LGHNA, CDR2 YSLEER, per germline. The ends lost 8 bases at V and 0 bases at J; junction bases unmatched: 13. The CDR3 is CASGSPSGTIANTGELFF. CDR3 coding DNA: TGCGCCAGCGGATCCCCTAGCGGGACGATCGCGAACACCGGGGAGCTGTTTTTT.

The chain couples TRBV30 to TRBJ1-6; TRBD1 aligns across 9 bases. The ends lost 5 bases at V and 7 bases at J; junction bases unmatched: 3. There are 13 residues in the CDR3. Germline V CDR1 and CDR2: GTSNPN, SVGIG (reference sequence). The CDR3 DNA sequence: TGTGCCTGGCCCGGGACAGGGAATTCACCCCTCCACTTT. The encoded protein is CAWPGTGNSPLHF.

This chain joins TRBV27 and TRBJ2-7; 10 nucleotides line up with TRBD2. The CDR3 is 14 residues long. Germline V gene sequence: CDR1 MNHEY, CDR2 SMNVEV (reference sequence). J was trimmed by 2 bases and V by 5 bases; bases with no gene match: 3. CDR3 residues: CASSPGTSAYEQYF. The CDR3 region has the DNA TGTGCCAGCAGTCCTGGGACTAGCGCCTACGAGCAGTACTTC.

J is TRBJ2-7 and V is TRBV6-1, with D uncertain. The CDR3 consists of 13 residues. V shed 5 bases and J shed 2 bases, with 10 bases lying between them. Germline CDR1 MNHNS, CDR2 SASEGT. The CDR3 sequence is CASSRAQAYEQYF. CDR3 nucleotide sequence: TGTGCCAGCAGTCGAGCTCAAGCCTACGAGCAGTACTTC.

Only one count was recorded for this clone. DNA of the CDR3: TGCGCCAGCAGCGCGTCATCTAGCACAGATACGCAGTATTTT. This sequence encodes CASSASSSTDTQYF. This chain links TRBV5-1 with TRBJ2-3, with D unresolved. The length of the CDR3 is 14 residues. Trimming shortened V by 4 bases and J by 0 bases, and 9 bases separated the two germline ends. Germline V gene sequence: CDR1 SGHRS, CDR2 YFSETQ.

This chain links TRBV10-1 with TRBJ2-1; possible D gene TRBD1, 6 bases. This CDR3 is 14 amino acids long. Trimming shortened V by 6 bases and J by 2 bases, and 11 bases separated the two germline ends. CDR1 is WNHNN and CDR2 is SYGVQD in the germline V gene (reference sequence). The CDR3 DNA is TGCGCCAGCAGCGGGACAAGTGCCTACAATGAGCAGTTCTTC. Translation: CASSGTSAYNEQFF.